The present T cell receptor beta chain was sequenced within a study of low-dose radiotherapy and immunotherapy resistance in tumors. Study information: One day prior to radiation and immunotherapy, intravenous cyclophosphamide at 200 mg/m2 was given, repeated every two weeks.

Germline CDR1 is SQVTM and CDR2 is ANQGSEA. The V gene lost 7 bases and the J gene lost 3 bases, with 6 bases spanning the gap. The CDR3 spans 10 residues. This clonotype was seen ten or more times. Both TCRalpha and TCRbeta chains were reverse transcribed with V-gene-specific primers. TCRs underwent approximately 20 PCR cycles of amplification with a constant-region primer and V-primer adapter. Using its own MiXCR run on the reads, TCRdb lists one record per CDR3 protein. Of tens of thousands of distinct CDR3 sequences in the sample, roughly a sixth are singletons; the top ten hold 2.5% to 3%. The time point is: before trial treatment. Donors received nivolumab, ipilimumab, aspirin, low-dose cyclophosphamide and low-dose radiotherapy. Eligibility required advanced solid tumors lacking tumor-infiltrating lymphocytes.

Here the sequenced sample was PBMCs, taken before treatment. The chain carries TRBV29-1 and TRBJ1-1; D not certain. The source of this sequence is a male donor with prostate cancer. CDR3 nucleotides: TGCAGCGGCGGCGACACTGAAGCTTTCTTT. Translating it yields CSGGDTEAFF. The full variable domain, rest sourced from reference TRBV29-1 and TRBJ1-1, is SAVISQKPSRDICQRGTSLTIQCQVDSQVTMMFWYRQQPGQSLTLIATANQGSEATYESGFVIDKFPISRPNLTFSTLTVSNMSPEDSSIYLCSGGDTEAFFGQGTRLTVV.